The 25 T cell receptor beta chains below come from one sample, sequenced in a study of blood T cells in healthy people across ages. Sample-barcoded 5' priming and a J-beta primer mix drove a second PCR of about 6 to 12 cycles. TCRdb re-called the 5' RACE reads with MiXCR, one entry per CDR3 protein. The repertoire includes 500,000 to 600,000 distinct CDR3 sequences, 27% of them detected once, and around 18% sits in the top ten. The sequencing sample was made of blood. These receptors were obtained from a woman in her 70s in good health.

In its sample, this clonotype was seen a few times. This chain links TRBV5-8 with TRBJ2-4; D call uncertain. Germline lookup yields CDR1 SGHTS and CDR2 YDEGEE. V was clipped by 0 bases and J by 3 bases, with 16 bases between them. The CDR3 covers 17 residues. The DNA of the CDR3 is TGTGCCAGCAGCTTGGTTTCGCGAGTCCCGGGCAAAAACATTCAGTACTTC. This gives the protein CASSLVSRVPGKNIQYF.

Comments on this clonotype: The junction shows a germline mismatch at one end, possibly a read error. The chain combines TRBV6-5 with TRBJ1-2; 7 bases match TRBD1. The CDR3 sequence is 17 residues long. In germline, CDR1 is MNHEY, CDR2 SVGAGI. The CDR3 DNA reads as TGTGCCAGCAGTTACGAAGGCAGGGGGTCTTTGGCGGATGGTTACACCTTC. Protein: CASSYEGRGSLADGYTF.

The CDR3 DNA sequence: TGTGCCAGCAGTTACGGGGACAGGTCCTACGAGCAGTACTTC. Protein sequence: CASSYGDRSYEQYF. The gene calls are TRBV6-2 or TRBV6-3 and TRBJ2-7, with 8 bases identical to TRBD1. The germline CDR1 and CDR2 sequences are MNHEY and SVGEGT. The trim removed 2 bases at V and 1 base at J, leaving 1 base unmatched. There are 14 residues in the CDR3.

This clonotype showed up just a few times. The V and J genes are TRBV18 and TRBJ1-2; D unclear. Trimming removed 1 base from V and 4 bases from J, with 13 bases in between. Germline CDR1 reads KGHSH; CDR2 reads LQKENI. The CDR3 extends over 15 amino acids. The CDR3 bases are TGTGCCAGCTCACCACTCGGGGAGTCGGGCTATGGCTACACCTTC. It yields the protein CASSPLGESGYGYTF.

The rearrangement uses TRBV24-1 and TRBJ2-1; the D call may be TRBD1 or TRBD2 (5 bases each). The V end lost 5 bases, the J end lost 0 bases, and 10 bases lay between the germline ends. The CDR3 extends over 15 amino acids. Germline CDR1 reads KGHDR; CDR2 reads SFDVKD. The CDR3 bases are TGTGCCACCAGTGTTGGGACGAGCTCCTACAATGAGCAGTTCTTC. This encodes CATSVGTSSYNEQFF.

CDR3 in DNA: TGTGCCAGCAGTGGCCCCACCCTGAAGGGGCGAGAGACCCAGTACTTC. It yields the protein CASSGPTLKGRETQYF. The chain links TRBV2 to TRBJ2-5, with a weak D call TRBD1 (5 bases). The V gene lost 4 bases and the J gene lost 4 bases, with 19 bases spanning the gap. Germline loops: CDR1 SNHLY, CDR2 FYNNEI. The CDR3 is 16 residues long.

This clonotype was found many times. This sequence joins TRBV5-1 and TRBJ1-1; 8 nucleotides line up with TRBD1. Germline V gene sequence: CDR1 SGHRS, CDR2 YFSETQ. The junction had 3 bases not matched to a gene; V was cut back by 7 bases and J by 4 bases. This CDR3 is 12 amino acids long. CDR3 DNA sequence: TGCGCCAGCGGACAGGGAAGCACTGAAGCTTTCTTT. It translates to CASGQGSTEAFF.

The chain is built from TRBV7-2 and TRBJ2-5, with 8 bases that match TRBD2. The J call could be wrong; TRBJ2-1 is a better fit for the DNA end. Germline V CDR1 and CDR2: SGHTA, FQGNSA. This CDR3 region has 18 residues. CDR3 sequence: CASSQNLGIGGARDEQFF. The CDR3 DNA sequence: TGTGCCAGCAGCCAAAACCTGGGCATCGGGGGGGCCAGGGATGAGCAGTTCTTC.

This rearrangement joins TRBV6-5 to TRBJ2-5; D remains unclear. Per the germline V gene, CDR1 is MNHEY and CDR2 is SVGAGI. The V end was cut by 5 bases, the J end by 5 bases, with 15 bases between. The CDR3 is 14 residues long. This CDR3 reads CASSPCSIGETQYF. The CDR3 DNA is TGTGCCAGCAGTCCCTGTAGCATCGGTGAGACCCAGTACTTC.

This clonotype has more than one count but fewer than ten. In DNA, the CDR3 is TGTGCCAGCACCGATCAGGGGGCAGCCAAAAACATTCAGTACTTC. It encodes CASTDQGAAKNIQYF. This chain uses TRBV6-4 with TRBJ2-4; 8 bases align to TRBD1. This CDR3 has 15 residues. Trimming cost V 7 bases and J 0 bases; bases outside gene matches: 5. From germline, CDR1 is MRHNA and CDR2 SNTAGT.

This clonotype was picked up a small number of times. A junction end diverges from the germline sequence, so it may reflect a read error. The V call is TRBV20-1, the J call TRBJ1-6; unclear D gene. CDR3 length: 14 amino acids. Germline V CDR1 and CDR2: DFQATT, SNEGSKA (reference sequence). The CDR3 coding sequence is TGCAGTGCTAGGGCACAGAAGAATAATTCGCCCCTCCACTTT. It specifies CSARAQKNNSPLHF.

There are a few counts of this clonotype. V usage is TRBV7-2 and J usage is TRBJ2-3; 7 nucleotides align to TRBD2. The CDR3 has 14 residues. The V gene's germline CDR1 is SGHTA and CDR2 FQGNSA. Trimming at V came to 5 bases and at J to 1 base, leaving 3 bases not matched to a gene. CDR3 region: CASSRTRGTDTQYF. The CDR3 bases are TGTGCCAGCAGCCGGACTAGAGGCACAGATACGCAGTATTTT.

V and J are TRBV5-5 and TRBJ1-5, with unresolved D. From germline, CDR1 is SGHKS and CDR2 YYEKEE (reference sequence). The CDR3 runs to 13 residues. Trimming shortened V by 1 base and J by 5 bases, and 7 bases separated the two germline ends. Here the CDR3 reads CASSLWGDQPQHF. The CDR3 bases are TGTGCCAGCAGCTTGTGGGGAGATCAGCCCCAGCATTTT.

As for this clonotype: A junction boundary mismatches the germline segment, possibly from a read error. The rearrangement joins TRBV10-3 to TRBJ2-3; D might be TRBD1 or TRBD2, each matching 6 bases. Germline loops: CDR1 ENHRY, CDR2 SYGVKD. The CDR3 is 13 amino acids. The CDR3, as DNA: TGTGCCATCAGGAACGGGGGCACAGGTACGCAGTATTTT. This codes for CAIRNGGTGTQYF.

This chain joins TRBV28 and TRBJ2-5; 8 bases match TRBD2. V was clipped by 6 bases and J by 5 bases; unmatched bases: 8. The CDR3 totals 14 residues. The germline V gene has CDR1 MDHEN and CDR2 SYDVKM. CDR3: CASSKAGAGETQYF. The CDR3 DNA is TGTGCCAGCAGCAAAGCGGGAGCAGGGGAGACCCAGTACTTC.

Ten or more counts support this clonotype. The rearrangement joins TRBV7-6 to TRBJ2-7, with TRBD1 identical over 9 bases. Germline loops: CDR1 SGHVS, CDR2 FNYEAQ. This CDR3 region has 14 residues. Unmatched junction bases numbered 3, after V lost 3 bases and J lost 3 bases. The CDR3 DNA sequence: TGTGCCAGCAGCTTCACAGGGGGCGGCTACGAGCAGTACTTC. As protein: CASSFTGGGYEQYF.

The chain uses TRBV5-1 and TRBJ2-3; TRBD2 might be the D (5 bases). The V end was cut by 5 bases, the J end by 0 bases, with 10 bases between. Per the germline V gene, CDR1 is SGHRS and CDR2 is YFSETQ. The CDR3 runs 14 residues. CDR3 in amino acids: CASSDYPSTDTQYF. CDR3 in DNA: TGCGCCAGCAGTGACTACCCAAGCACAGATACGCAGTATTTT.

This clonotype was observed a handful of times. The chain is built from TRBV20-1 and TRBJ2-2; possibly TRBD1 for D (6 bases). V gave up 3 bases and J gave up 4 bases, with 18 bases separating them. The CDR3 totals 16 residues. In germline, CDR1 is DFQATT, CDR2 SNEGSKA (reference sequence). The CDR3: CSASGSTGFRTGELFF. The CDR3 DNA reads as TGCAGTGCTAGCGGAAGTACAGGGTTTCGCACCGGGGAGCTGTTTTTT.

This clonotype is a singleton in its sample. Likely a read error: the CDR3 ends without its conserved phenylalanine or tryptophan. The chain combines TRBV9 with TRBJ1-2; D gene ambiguous. The CDR3 is 13 amino acids. Trimming left V 5 bases short and J 8 bases short, with 16 bases between. Germline V gene lookup returns CDR1 SGDLS and CDR2 YYNGEE. The CDR3 coding sequence is TGTGCCAGCAGTCAGGCTCCTAACGGCGGCTACACCCTC. Amino acids: CASSQAPNGGYTL.

This clonotype came up many times. The J gene is TRBJ2-3, the V gene TRBV20-1; 10 nucleotides agree with TRBD2. The junction had 7 bases not matched to a gene; V was cut back by 3 bases and J by 4 bases. This CDR3 is built from 15 residues. Germline V gives CDR1 DFQATT, CDR2 SNEGSKA (reference sequence). The CDR3 reads CSASLPSGGPDTQYF. CDR3 nucleotide sequence: TGCAGTGCTAGTTTACCTAGCGGGGGCCCAGATACGCAGTATTTT.

This clonotype has a single count. CDR3 protein: CAWIRTGALNEQYF. CDR3 DNA: TGTGCCTGGATTAGGACAGGGGCGCTCAACGAGCAGTACTTC. The rearrangement joins TRBV30 to TRBJ2-5; 9 bases fit TRBD1. The end of the DNA aligns better with TRBJ2-7, so the J call may be wrong. This CDR3 is built from 14 residues. Germline values: CDR1 GTSNPN, CDR2 SVGIG (reference sequence).

This clonotype was detected ten times or more. The chain recombines TRBV4-3 with TRBJ2-6; 10 bases align to TRBD2. This CDR3 has 19 amino acids. The V gene's germline CDR1 is LGHNA and CDR2 YSLEER. Unmatched junction bases numbered 6, after V lost 1 base and J lost 0 bases. For the CDR3, the DNA is TGCGCCAGCAGCCAAGCGCCTAGCGGGGGATTCTCTGGGGCCAACGTCCTGACTTTC. Its protein is CASSQAPSGGFSGANVLTF.

This chain uses TRBV12-3 or TRBV12-4 with TRBJ2-1, with 10 bases fitting TRBD2. The CDR3 has 15 residues. V trimming: 4 bases; J trimming: 6 bases; junction bases outside the gene matches: 6. This chain's CDR3 is CASSSRSGGANEQFF. In DNA form, the CDR3 reads TGTGCCAGCAGTTCCCGAAGCGGGGGGGCCAATGAGCAGTTCTTC.

This clonotype has a handful of counts. The chain uses TRBV19 and TRBJ2-7; weak D call: TRBD2 (7 bases). Per the germline V gene, CDR1 is LNHDA and CDR2 is SQIVND (reference sequence). The CDR3 runs 15 residues. V lost 5 bases to trimming and J lost 2 bases, with 16 bases between them. In DNA, the CDR3 is TGTGCCAGTAGTGTCGGGGGGCAGGCACCCTACGAGCAGTACTTC. This translates into CASSVGGQAPYEQYF.

In its sample, this clonotype was seen a few times. CDR3 in amino acids: CASSPPSGGVHNEQFF. The CDR3 DNA is TGTGCCAGCAGCCCACCTAGCGGGGGCGTTCATAATGAGCAGTTCTTC. J is TRBJ2-1 and V is TRBV11-3; TRBD2 agrees at 10 bases. The CDR3 has 16 residues. CDR1 is SGHNT and CDR2 is YENEEA in the germline V gene. The V segment lost 5 bases and the J segment 7 bases; nucleotides outside the gene matches: 11.